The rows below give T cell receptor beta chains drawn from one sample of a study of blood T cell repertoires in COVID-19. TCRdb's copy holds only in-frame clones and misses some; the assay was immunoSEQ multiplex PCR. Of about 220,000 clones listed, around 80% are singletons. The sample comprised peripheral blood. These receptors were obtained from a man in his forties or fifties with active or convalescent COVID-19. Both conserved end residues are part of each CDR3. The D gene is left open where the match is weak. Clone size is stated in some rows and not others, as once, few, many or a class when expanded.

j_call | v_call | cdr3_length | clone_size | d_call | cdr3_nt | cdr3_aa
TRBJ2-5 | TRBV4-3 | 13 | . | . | TGCGCCAGCAGCCAAGATCGGGTAGAGACCCAGTACTTC | CASSQDRVETQYF
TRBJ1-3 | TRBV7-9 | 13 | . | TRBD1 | TGTGCCAGCAGTCAGGGACAGAAAAACACCATATATTTT | CASSQGQKNTIYF
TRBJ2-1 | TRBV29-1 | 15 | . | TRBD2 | TGCAGCGTTGAGGAATTAGCGGGAGCGTCGACTGAGCAGTTCTTC | CSVEELAGASTEQFF
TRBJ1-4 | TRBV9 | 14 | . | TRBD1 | TGTGCCAGCAGCCGGACAGGGACGGAGGAAAAACTGTTTTTT | CASSRTGTEEKLFF
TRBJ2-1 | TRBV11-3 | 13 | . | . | TGTGCCAGCGGGACGGGAGTAGGCAATGAGCAGTTCTTC | CASGTGVGNEQFF
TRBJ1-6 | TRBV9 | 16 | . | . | TGTGCCAGCAGCGAGCGGGGCGGATCCTATAATTCACCCCTCCACTTT | CASSERGGSYNSPLHF
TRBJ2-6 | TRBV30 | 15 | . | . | TGTGCCTGGGACGTATCGACTTCTGGGGCCAACGTCCTGACTTTC | CAWDVSTSGANVLTF
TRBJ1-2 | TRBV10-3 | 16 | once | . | TGTGCCATCAGTGAGTCTCGGGGGATAGCTAACTATGGCTACACCTTC | CAISESRGIANYGYTF
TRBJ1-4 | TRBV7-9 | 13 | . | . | TGTGCCAGCAGCTTAGTGATCGGTGAAAAACTGTTTTTT | CASSLVIGEKLFF
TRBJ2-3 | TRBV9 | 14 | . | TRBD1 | TGTGCCAGCAGCGCGACAGGGGGGGCAGATACGCAGTATTTT | CASSATGGADTQYF
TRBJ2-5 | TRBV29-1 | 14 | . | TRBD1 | TGCAGCGCGACACCGGGACAGTTTCAAGAGACCCAGTACTTC | CSATPGQFQETQYF
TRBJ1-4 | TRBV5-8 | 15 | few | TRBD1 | TGTGCCAGCAGCTGGACAGGGTTTACTAATGAAAAACTGTTTTTT | CASSWTGFTNEKLFF
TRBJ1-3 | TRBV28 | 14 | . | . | TGTGCCAGCAGTTTATCAGGGTCTGGAAACACCATATATTTT | CASSLSGSGNTIYF
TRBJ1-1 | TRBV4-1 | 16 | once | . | TGCGCCAGCAGCAAGAAACAGGGTACTGAGAACACTGAAGCTTTCTTT | CASSKKQGTENTEAFF
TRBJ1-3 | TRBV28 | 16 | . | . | TGTGCCAGCAGTTTACCCACAGGGAACTCTGGAAACACCATATATTTT | CASSLPTGNSGNTIYF
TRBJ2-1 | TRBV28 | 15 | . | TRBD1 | TGTGCCAGCAGTTTAGGGTCGGCAGGGGGCGATGAGCAGTTCTTC | CASSLGSAGGDEQFF
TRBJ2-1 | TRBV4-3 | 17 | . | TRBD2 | TGCGCCAGCAGCCAATTATACGGGACTAGCGGAGCCAATGAGCAGTTCTTC | CASSQLYGTSGANEQFF
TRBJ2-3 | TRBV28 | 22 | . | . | TGTGCCAGCAGTTCCATCCACGACGCCCTCTATGGGAGGGGGGGCGGCACAGATACGCAGTATTTT | CASSSIHDALYGRGGGTDTQYF
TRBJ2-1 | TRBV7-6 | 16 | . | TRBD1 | TGTGCCAGCAGCTTAGCCGACAGGGGCGCTTTCCTTGAGCAGTTCTTC | CASSLADRGAFLEQFF
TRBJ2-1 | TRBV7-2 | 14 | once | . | TGTGCCAGCAGCTTAGAACTTACGAACAATGAGCAGTTCTTC | CASSLELTNNEQFF
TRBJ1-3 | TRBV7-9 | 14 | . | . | TGTGCCAGCAGCTTAGACATTTCTGGAAACACCATATATTTT | CASSLDISGNTIYF
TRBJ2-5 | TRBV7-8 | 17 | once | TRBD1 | TGTGCCAGCAGCCCCCTCCACCGGGACAGGGGGCTAGAGACCCAGTACTTC | CASSPLHRDRGLETQYF
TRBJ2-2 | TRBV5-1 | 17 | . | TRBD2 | TGCGCCAGCAGCAGGAACCAGGAAGCGGGAGGTACCGGGGAGCTGTTTTTT | CASSRNQEAGGTGELFF
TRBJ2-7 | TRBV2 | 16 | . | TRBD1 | TGTGCCAGCAGTGCTGGGATATGGACAGGCTTCTACGAGCAGTACTTC | CASSAGIWTGFYEQYF